Detailed here is one T cell receptor (beta chain). This sample is drawn from a study of shared clonotypes between healthy human individuals. Study information: Those who served as donors were a couple of women and a few men between the ages of 18 and 49.

Only in-frame clones appear in the TCRdb table, and some are missing; sequencing was by immunoSEQ multiplex PCR. The sample gives millions of clones, over 85% of which show up once; over 0.12% is in the top ten. Donors comprised only Caucasian adults living in Nashville, Tennessee. This CDR3 has 15 residues. Trimming took off 0 bases at V and 7 bases at J, with 17 bases between the two ends. Germline-derived CDR1 and CDR2 are SGHRS and YFSETQ. This TCR was recovered from a man younger than 35 in good health. The chain recombines TRBV5-1 with TRBJ2-7; weak D call: TRBD1 (5 bases). The sequencing input was naive CD4+ T cells sorted from blood. Specified subset: CD45RA+ positively selected. In DNA form, the CDR3 reads TGCGCCAGCAGCTTGGAGATACAGGCGGTAGGGGAGCAGTACTTC. Its protein is CASSLEIQAVGEQYF.